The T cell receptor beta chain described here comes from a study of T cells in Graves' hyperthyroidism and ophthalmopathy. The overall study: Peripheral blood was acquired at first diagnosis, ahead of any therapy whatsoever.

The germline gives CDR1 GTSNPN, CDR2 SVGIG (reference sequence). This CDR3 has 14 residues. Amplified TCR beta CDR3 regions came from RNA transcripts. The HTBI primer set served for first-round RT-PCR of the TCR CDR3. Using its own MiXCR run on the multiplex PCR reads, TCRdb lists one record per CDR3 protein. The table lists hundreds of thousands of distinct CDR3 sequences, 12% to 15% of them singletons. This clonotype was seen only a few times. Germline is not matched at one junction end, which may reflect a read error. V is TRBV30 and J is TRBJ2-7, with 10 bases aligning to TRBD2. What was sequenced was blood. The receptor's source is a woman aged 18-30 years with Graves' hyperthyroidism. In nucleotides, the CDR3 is TGTGCCTGGAGTAGGGCTAGCGGGGGCTACGAGCAGTGCTTC. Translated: CAWSRASGGYEQCF.